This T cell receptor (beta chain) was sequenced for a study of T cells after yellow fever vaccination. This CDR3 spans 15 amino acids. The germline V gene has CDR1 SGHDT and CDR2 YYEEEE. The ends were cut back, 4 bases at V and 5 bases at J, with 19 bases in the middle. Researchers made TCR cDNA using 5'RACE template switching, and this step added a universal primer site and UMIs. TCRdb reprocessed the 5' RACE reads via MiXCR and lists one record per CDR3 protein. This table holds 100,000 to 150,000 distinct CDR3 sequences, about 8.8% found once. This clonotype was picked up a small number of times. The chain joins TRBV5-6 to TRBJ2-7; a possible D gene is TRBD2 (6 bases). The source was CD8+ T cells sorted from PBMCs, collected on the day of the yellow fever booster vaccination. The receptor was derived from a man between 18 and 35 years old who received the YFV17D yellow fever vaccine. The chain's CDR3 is CASSGGREPLHEQYF. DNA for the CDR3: TGTGCCAGCAGCGGGGGACGGGAGCCCCTCCACGAGCAGTACTTC.